These 14 T cell receptor beta chains were sequenced from one sample in a study of cytomegalovirus exposure and HLA in healthy donors. The PCR employed 60 Vbeta primers together with 13 Jbeta primers. Libraries were prepared by immunoSEQ multiplex PCR; TCRdb keeps only in-frame clonotypes and omits some of them. The top ten hold 2.5% to 3.5% of the sample, which has 130,000 to 150,000 clones, roughly 80% seen once. Sequencing was carried out using PBMCs. The receptors were sampled from a woman in her 30s in good health and CMV-seronegative.

This clone has just a few counts. This rearrangement joins TRBV6-4 to TRBJ2-3, with 9 bases lining up with TRBD1. Germline V gene lookup returns CDR1 MRHNA and CDR2 SNTAGT. CDR3 length: 16 residues. The J segment lost 3 bases and the V segment lost 4 bases, leaving 8 bases of the junction unmatched. CDR3 residues: CASSVRTGDGTDTQYF. DNA for the CDR3: TGTGCCAGCAGTGTGCGGACAGGGGACGGAACAGATACGCAGTATTTT.

The rearrangement links TRBV28 to TRBJ2-3, with 11 bases lining up with TRBD2. Looked up from germline, CDR1 is MDHEN and CDR2 is SYDVKM. Germline trimming cut 1 base from V and 4 bases from J; bases unmatched to any gene: 10. The CDR3 totals 18 residues. Written as DNA, the CDR3 is TGTGCCAGCAGTTTATATGGTGTACTAGCGGGAGCCTCAGATACGCAGTATTTT. This sequence encodes CASSLYGVLAGASDTQYF.

The V gene is TRBV7-3, the J gene TRBJ2-3, with TRBD2 matching 8 bases. The CDR3 is made up of 15 amino acids. Germline V gives CDR1 SGHTA, CDR2 FQGTGA. V dropped 3 bases and J dropped 2; count of bases not matched to a gene: 4. The CDR3 coding sequence is TGTGCCAGCAGCTTGAGCGGGAGCCTCACAGATACGCAGTATTTT. Its translation: CASSLSGSLTDTQYF.

J is TRBJ1-2 and V is TRBV19; 9 nucleotides match TRBD1. CDR1 is LNHDA, CDR2 SQIVND, per germline (reference sequence). CDR3 size: 15 residues. V lost 7 bases and J lost 0; bases outside the gene matches: 6. The CDR3 nucleotides read TGTGCCAGTACCGGGACAGGGAAGACTAACTATGGCTACACCTTC. Encoded protein: CASTGTGKTNYGYTF.

The J gene is TRBJ1-4, the V gene TRBV25-1, with unresolved D. This CDR3 comprises 13 residues. V was pared by 1 base and J by 10 bases, with 10 bases between. Germline-derived CDR1 and CDR2 are MGHDK and SYGVNS. The CDR3 bases are TGTGCCAGCAGTGAATCGAACAGTATAAAACTGTTTTTT. Translation gives CASSESNSIKLFF.

This clone was seen only once. V is TRBV6-5 and J is TRBJ1-2; D might be TRBD1 (5 bases). The CDR3 runs to 13 residues. The V and J ends lost 5 bases and 12 bases respectively, with 19 bases between them. Germline V gene sequence: CDR1 MNHEY, CDR2 SVGAGI. The CDR3 protein is CASSEARLGRDTF. The CDR3 bases are TGTGCCAGCAGTGAAGCCCGGTTGGGCAGGGACACCTTC.

V usage is TRBV7-2 and J usage is TRBJ1-1; TRBD1 matches at 7 bases. Germline values: CDR1 SGHTA, CDR2 FQGNSA. The CDR3 runs 13 residues. V dropped 5 bases and J dropped 4; count of bases not matched to a gene: 4. In DNA form, the CDR3 reads TGTGCCAGCAGCCCGCAGGGGGGCACTGAAGCTTTCTTT. This encodes CASSPQGGTEAFF.

The chain couples TRBV7-3 to TRBJ2-3, with 13 positions matching TRBD2. The germline CDR1 and CDR2 sequences are SGHTA and FQGTGA. Trimming took 5 bases from V and 2 from J; bases not matched to a gene: 4. The CDR3 contains 16 residues. This CDR3 is CASSLLAGGNTDTQYF. The CDR3 region has the DNA TGTGCCAGCAGCCTACTAGCGGGAGGGAACACAGATACGCAGTATTTT.

V and J are TRBV27 and TRBJ2-2, with TRBD1 matching 7 bases. CDR1 and CDR2 (germline): MNHEY, SMNVEV (reference sequence). The length of the CDR3 is 16 residues. V dropped 6 bases and J dropped 3; count of bases not matched to a gene: 10. CDR3 nucleotides: TGTGCCAGCAGCCTAACAGGGGTGTACGACACCGGGGAGCTGTTTTTT. Encoded protein: CASSLTGVYDTGELFF.

The rearrangement links TRBV2 to TRBJ2-3, with 13 bases identical to TRBD2. CDR3 size: 16 residues. Trimming cost V 7 bases and J 2 bases; bases outside gene matches: 6. Germline assignment: CDR1 SNHLY and CDR2 FYNNEI. The CDR3 bases are TGTGCCAGCATCGGGGGACTAGCGGGATTCACAGATACGCAGTATTTT. This translates into CASIGGLAGFTDTQYF.

J is TRBJ2-3 and V is TRBV18; 9 bases map to TRBD2. From germline, CDR1 is KGHSH and CDR2 LQKENI. J was trimmed by 4 bases and V by 3 bases; bases with no gene match: 5. The CDR3 contains 15 residues. For the CDR3, the DNA is TGTGCCAGCTCACCCCAGGGACTAGCTGCAGATACGCAGTATTTT. Residues: CASSPQGLAADTQYF. Combining the CDR3 with reference TRBV18 and TRBJ2-3 gives the whole variable domain NAGVMQNPRHLVRRRGQEARLRCSPMKGHSHVYWYRQLPEEGLKFMVYLQKENIIDESGMPKERFSAEFPKEGPSILRIQQVVRGDSAAYFCASSPQGLAADTQYFGPGTRLTVL.

This chain connects TRBV19 to TRBJ1-1; 10 bases are shared with TRBD1. CDR3 length equals 13 residues. V lost 8 bases, J lost 2 bases, and 2 bases stayed unmatched. In germline, CDR1 is LNHDA, CDR2 SQIVND (reference sequence). This chain's CDR3 is CASWTGGNTEAFF. The CDR3 nucleotides read TGTGCCAGTTGGACAGGGGGAAACACTGAAGCTTTCTTT.

The chain employs TRBV6-1 and TRBJ1-1; TRBD1 agrees at 7 bases. From germline, CDR1 is MNHNS and CDR2 SASEGT. V lost 8 bases and J lost 4; bases outside the gene matches: 13. The CDR3 runs to 15 residues. CDR3 coding DNA: TGTGCCAGCGTGAGGGGGCCTCCTTTGGGCACTGAAGCTTTCTTT. Translated, it gives CASVRGPPLGTEAFF.

The chain has TRBV5-4 and TRBJ2-5; 9 bases match TRBD2. There are 15 residues in the CDR3. V lost 0 bases, J lost 3 bases, and 3 bases stayed unmatched. Germline V CDR1 and CDR2: SGHNT, YYREEE (reference sequence). The CDR3 sequence: CASSLAPSGEETQYF. The CDR3 DNA follows: TGTGCCAGCAGCTTGGCCCCTAGCGGGGAAGAGACCCAGTACTTC.